Below, 12 T cell receptor beta chains from the same sample are listed, as sequenced in a study of regulatory T cells in long-lasting Graves disease. iRepertoire HTBI primers and Arm-PCR of CDR3 regions built TCR beta libraries. TCRdb reanalysed the multiplex PCR reads using MiXCR and keeps one entry per CDR3 protein. The sample records a few hundred thousand distinct CDR3 sequences, 20% to 25% being singletons. Time point noted: persistent/refractory GD, antithyroid drugs over 5 years with positive TRAb. RNA extracted from PBMCs served as the sequencing template. The specimen comprised peripheral blood mononuclear cells (PBMCs), sampled when the disease was refractory, from a patient treated with antithyroid drugs. The receptor source for this set is a female donor with Graves disease.

Ten or more counts support this clonotype. The genes are TRBV12-3 or TRBV12-4 and TRBJ1-5, with TRBD1 as a possible D gene (5 bases). The CDR3 length is 13 residues. Trimming removed 7 bases from V and 5 bases from J, with 12 bases in between. The CDR3 DNA reads TGTGCCAGCACCCTTGACAGCTATCAGCCCCAGCATTTT. Translating gives CASTLDSYQPQHF.

With respect to this clonotype: This may be a read error: a much more frequent sequence differs by one nucleotide. The V gene is TRBV11-2, the J gene TRBJ1-5; no definite D call. The CDR3 has 14 residues. Trimming removed 1 base at V and 5 bases at J, with 9 bases between. Germline V gene sequence: CDR1 SGHAT, CDR2 FQNNGV. CDR3 nucleotide sequence: TGTGCCAGCAGCTTAGGAGGGCTGGATCAGCCCCAGCATTTT. This sequence encodes CASSLGGLDQPQHF.

This clonotype was observed at least ten times. CDR3 nucleotides: TGTGCCAGCAGTTACGTTGAAGATTGGGTAAACACCGGGGAGCTGTTTTTT. Translating gives CASSYVEDWVNTGELFF. The V and J genes are TRBV6-5 and TRBJ2-2; D gene ambiguous. This CDR3 region has 17 residues. In germline, CDR1 is MNHEY, CDR2 SVGAGI. Deletions cut 2 bases from V and 2 bases from J, with 15 bases between.

This clonotype was recorded a few times. This chain uses TRBV19 with TRBJ2-5, with D possibly TRBD1 on 6 matching bases. CDR1 is LNHDA, CDR2 SQIVND, per germline (reference sequence). The CDR3 spans 15 residues. The V end lost 4 bases, the J end lost 4 bases, and 16 bases lay between the germline ends. As DNA, the CDR3 is TGTGCCAGTAGTAAACGACAGGAGACGATAGAGACCCAGTACTTC. Protein: CASSKRQETIETQYF.

This clonotype was seen a few times. The rearrangement uses TRBV19 and TRBJ1-1; TRBD1 might be the D (5 bases). This CDR3 contains 13 residues. CDR1 and CDR2 from the germline V gene are LNHDA and SQIVND (reference sequence). V lost 5 bases and J 5 bases, leaving 12 bases between the germline ends. The CDR3: CASSFSPGTEAFF. The CDR3, as DNA: TGTGCCAGTAGTTTCTCTCCAGGGACTGAAGCTTTCTTT.

The genes are TRBV20-1 and TRBJ1-2; D not certain. The CDR3 length is 10 residues. From germline, CDR1 is DFQATT and CDR2 SNEGSKA (reference sequence). Trimming removed 4 bases at V and 5 bases at J, with 5 bases between. This CDR3 is CSAIRYGYTF. DNA of the CDR3: TGCAGTGCTATCCGTTATGGCTACACCTTC.

The rearrangement uses TRBV6-9 and TRBJ2-4; no definite D call. The ends were cut back, 3 bases at V and 9 bases at J, with 9 bases in the middle. Germline CDR1 reads MNHGY; CDR2 reads SVAAGI. CDR3 length equals 12 residues. The CDR3 sequence: CASSYFQSIQYF. The CDR3 bases are TGTGCCAGCAGTTACTTCCAGAGCATTCAGTACTTC.

As for this clonotype: One base away lies a much larger clone, so this may be a sequencing read error. The chain carries TRBV6-1 and TRBJ1-1; D gene unclear. This CDR3 has 12 residues. The germline gives CDR1 MNHNS, CDR2 SASEGT. As DNA, the CDR3 is TGTGTCAGCAGAAACACGAAACTAGCCGGTACGTTT. This translates into CVSRNTKLAGTF.

This clonotype was found a few times. J is TRBJ1-5 and V is TRBV20-1; D not resolved. The CDR3 spans 14 residues. V shed 3 bases and J shed 5 bases, with 14 bases lying between them. CDR1 DFQATT and CDR2 SNEGSKA come from the germline V gene (reference sequence). CDR3 sequence: CSASFPLLYQPQHF. The CDR3 nucleotides are TGCAGTGCTAGCTTCCCTCTCCTTTATCAGCCCCAGCATTTT.

The chain is built from TRBV20-1 and TRBJ2-7; 7 nucleotides align to TRBD2. CDR1 is DFQATT, CDR2 SNEGSKA, per germline (reference sequence). The CDR3 extends over 13 amino acids. In nucleotides, the CDR3 is TGCACCCACCCCACTAGCGACCCCTACGAGCAGTACTTC. It specifies CTHPTSDPYEQYF.

In its sample, this clonotype was seen many times. This chain links TRBV28 with TRBJ2-4; D ambiguous. The CDR3 has 14 residues. CDR1 and CDR2 from the germline V gene are MDHEN and SYDVKM. V was clipped by 6 bases and J by 0 bases, with 9 bases between them. The CDR3 DNA is TGTGCCAGCAGCTTTCCCGAAGCCAAAAACATTCAGTACTTC. Translating it yields CASSFPEAKNIQYF.

This clonotype was found many times. The chain joins TRBV28 to TRBJ2-7; D not resolved. Trimming pared 5 bases from V and 5 bases from J, leaving 10 bases between. The CDR3 is made up of 12 amino acids. From germline, CDR1 is MDHEN and CDR2 SYDVKM. The DNA of the CDR3 is TGTGCCAGCAGTCAGACCCGGGACGAGCAGTACTTC. This sequence encodes CASSQTRDEQYF.